This TCR beta chain appears in the sequencing data of a study of human T cells and chemical hapten exposure. Study summary: Sensitization involved placing 2% DPC onto an approximately 2 cm by approximately 2 cm region of upper inner arm skin. Upper back patch tests used 0.01% DPC, scored after 6 days. General study points: After DPC sensitization, TCRs above 1 in 1000 frequency showed no change.

The table lists this clonotype with a few counts. Its matching antigen is unknown. TCRdb itself ran the RACE reads through MiXCR, one entry per CDR3 protein. The sample has roughly 200,000 distinct CDR3 sequences; 20% to 25% are singletons. Germline V gives CDR1 SNHLY, CDR2 FYNNEI. This CDR3 has 10 amino acids. Trimming took off 8 bases at V and 10 bases at J, with 6 bases between the two ends. Time point described: patch test 1, 2 weeks after DPC sensitization. Treatment indicated: therapeutic diphenylcyclopropenone sensitization with weekly scalp DPC. Alopecia patients deemed DPC-suitable, aged 18 to 70, excluding pregnancy.

This specimen was whole blood, taken in connection with sensitization to the hapten diphenylcyclopropenone (DPC). The source is a woman aged 45-60 years with alopecia areata. Some clones in this sample may be carry-over from other donors' samples. The rearrangement links TRBV2 to TRBJ1-6; possibly TRBD1 for D (5 bases). CDR3 residues: CASRGSPLHF. The CDR3 DNA reads as TGTGCCAGCCGGGGGTCACCCCTCCACTTT.